Below are 29 T cell receptor beta chains sequenced from a single sample in a study of identifying expanded T cells in peripheral blood (dated 2019 in TCRdb). Preparation of the library involved the immunoSEQ multiplex PCR assay. TCRdb stores this immuneACCESS table with in-frame sequences only. Part of the clones is absent; in the studies checked, under half of the shortfall reflects unresolved V genes, and no reason is known for the rest. This sample has 85,000 to 90,000 clones in its table, and about 90% of those were observed once. The ten most abundant clones make up approximately 5.6% of the sample. The specimen sequenced was blood. The receptors derive from a person between 18 and 75 years old in good health.

The chain joins TRBV2 to TRBJ1-1; D is unresolved. The length of the CDR3 is 13 residues. The germline CDR1 and CDR2 sequences are SNHLY and FYNNEI. Trimming took 2 bases from V and 1 from J, leaving 5 bases between them. For the CDR3, the DNA is TGTGCCAGCAGTGAATACGGGAACACTGAAGCTTTCTTT. It translates to CASSEYGNTEAFF.

CDR3 nucleotides: TGTGCCAGCCACCTGGGGCCGAACACCGGGGAGCTGTTTTTT. It is translated as CASHLGPNTGELFF. V is TRBV11-3 and J is TRBJ2-2, with D possibly being TRBD1 (5 bases). The germline V gene encodes CDR1 SGHNT and CDR2 YENEEA. The CDR3 spans 14 residues. V gave up 8 bases and J gave up 0 bases, with 10 bases separating them.

This clone appeared a single time. The chain has TRBV18 and TRBJ2-1; tentative D call: TRBD2 (5 bases). This CDR3 spans 16 amino acids. Between the trimmed V and J ends, which lost 0 bases and 7 bases, there was a span of 16 bases. CDR1 is KGHSH, CDR2 LQKENI, per germline. The CDR3 protein is CASSPPRGEVENEQFF. The CDR3 DNA follows: TGTGCCAGCTCACCACCTCGGGGTGAAGTGGAGAATGAGCAGTTCTTC.

This clone was found once. V is TRBV7-9 and J is TRBJ2-5; D unclear. With 2 bases removed from V and 2 bases from J, the gap between germline ends came to 12 bases. This CDR3 region has 15 residues. CDR1 and CDR2 from the germline V gene are SEHNR and FQNEAQ (reference sequence). CDR3 sequence reads: CASSLQSGKQETQYF. In DNA form, the CDR3 reads TGTGCCAGCAGCTTACAGAGTGGCAAACAAGAGACCCAGTACTTC. Variable domain in full (rest from reference TRBV7-9 and TRBJ2-5): DTGVSQNPRHKITKRGQNVTFRCDPISEHNRLYWYRQTLGQGPEFLTYFQNEAQLEKSRLLSDRFSAERPKGSFSTLEIQRTEQGDSAMYLCASSLQSGKQETQYFGPGTRLLVL.

The J gene is TRBJ2-7, the V gene TRBV19; D gene uncertain. The V and J ends lost 7 bases and 0 bases respectively, with 13 bases between them. Germline values: CDR1 LNHDA, CDR2 SQIVND (reference sequence). CDR3 length: 14 residues. CDR3 nucleotides: TGTGCCAGTAAAGCAGGCGTCAGCTCCTACGAGCAGTACTTC. It yields the protein CASKAGVSSYEQYF.

The rearrangement uses TRBV7-8 and TRBJ1-3, with D unclear. The V gene's germline CDR1 is SGHVS and CDR2 FQNEAQ. This CDR3 region has 15 residues. V gave up 4 bases and J gave up 0 bases, with 10 bases separating them. CDR3: CASSSAEPSGNTIYF. In nucleotides, the CDR3 is TGTGCCAGCAGCTCCGCGGAACCCTCTGGAAACACCATATATTTT.

This sequence joins TRBV5-1 and TRBJ2-5, with D possibly TRBD2 on 7 matching bases. CDR3 length equals 14 residues. Germline values: CDR1 SGHRS, CDR2 YFSETQ. V gave up 4 bases and J gave up 5 bases, with 15 bases separating them. The CDR3 protein is CASSRGGPEETQYF. CDR3 DNA: TGCGCCAGCAGCAGGGGGGGCCCCGAGGAGACCCAGTACTTC.

The chain combines TRBV5-6 with TRBJ1-1; D is ambiguous. This CDR3 is 15 amino acids long. Germline V lookup: CDR1 SGHDT, CDR2 YYEEEE. V was cut by 1 base and J by 3 bases, with 13 bases left in between. CDR3 sequence reads: CASSLLVTTDTEAFF. The CDR3, as DNA: TGTGCCAGCAGCTTGCTCGTCACAACAGACACTGAAGCTTTCTTT.

Only a few counts were recorded for this clone. The V and J genes are TRBV7-9 and TRBJ1-1; D may be TRBD1 (5 bases). Germline CDR1 and CDR2: SEHNR and FQNEAQ (reference sequence). CDR3 size: 15 residues. V dropped 2 bases and J dropped 0 bases, with 10 bases sitting between them. CDR3 sequence: CASSLSGRLNTEAFF. The CDR3 DNA reads as TGTGCCAGCAGCTTATCGGGACGGTTGAACACTGAAGCTTTCTTT.

This chain connects TRBV29-1 to TRBJ1-1, with D uncertain. CDR1 is SQVTM, CDR2 ANQGSEA, per germline. CDR3 length equals 12 residues. CDR3 DNA: TGCACCGTCGCGTCCATGAACACTGAAGCTTTCTTT. Translation gives CTVASMNTEAFF.

The genes are TRBV9 and TRBJ2-2; D is unclear. CDR3 length: 16 residues. Per germline, CDR1 SGDLS and CDR2 YYNGEE. Trimming took off 4 bases at V and 2 bases at J, with 15 bases between the two ends. CDR3 nucleotides: TGTGCCAGCAGCCCCCCCCGCTTGGGAAACACCGGGGAGCTGTTTTTT. Translating gives CASSPPRLGNTGELFF.

The chain joins TRBV13 to TRBJ2-7; 7 bases align to TRBD1. In germline, CDR1 is PRHDT, CDR2 FYEKMQ (reference sequence). CDR3 length: 13 residues. V shed 5 bases and J 3 bases; nucleotides not matched to a gene: 4. CDR3 coding DNA: TGTGCCAGCAGCCCCCGGGACAGCTACGAGCAGTACTTC. It yields the protein CASSPRDSYEQYF.

Only one count was recorded for this clone. V is TRBV20-1 and J is TRBJ2-7, with D unclear. Germline lookup yields CDR1 DFQATT and CDR2 SNEGSKA (reference sequence). Between the trimmed V and J ends, which lost 5 bases and 1 base, there was a span of 6 bases. The CDR3 is 11 amino acids. The CDR3 DNA is TGCAGTGCTCGGATGTCCTACGAGCAGTACTTC. This sequence encodes CSARMSYEQYF.

The genes are TRBV18 and TRBJ2-1; possible D gene TRBD1, 6 bases. Trimming left V 1 base short and J 0 bases short, with 7 bases between. CDR3 length equals 15 residues. Germline loops: CDR1 KGHSH, CDR2 LQKENI. The chain's CDR3 is CASSPRTASYNEQFF. In nucleotides, the CDR3 is TGTGCCAGCTCACCACGGACAGCCTCCTACAATGAGCAGTTCTTC. The full variable domain, completed using reference TRBV18 and TRBJ2-1, is NAGVMQNPRHLVRRRGQEARLRCSPMKGHSHVYWYRQLPEEGLKFMVYLQKENIIDESGMPKERFSAEFPKEGPSILRIQQVVRGDSAAYFCASSPRTASYNEQFFGPGTRLTVL.

V and J are TRBV5-1 and TRBJ2-7; D not resolved. Germline CDR1 and CDR2: SGHRS and YFSETQ. CDR3 length equals 13 residues. Trimming removed 7 bases at V and 1 base at J, with 12 bases between. CDR3 DNA: TGCGCCAGCCGGATGGGGTTGTCCTACGAGCAGTACTTC. Translated: CASRMGLSYEQYF.

The rearrangement links TRBV6-5 to TRBJ2-6; no reliable D call. The CDR3 length is 13 residues. The germline V and J ends were trimmed by 8 bases and 0 bases, with 5 bases remaining between them. Germline CDR1 and CDR2: MNHEY and SVGAGI. DNA for the CDR3: TGTGCCAGCTCCTACTCTGGGGCCAACGTCCTGACTTTC. Its translation: CASSYSGANVLTF.

This rearrangement joins TRBV7-9 to TRBJ1-3; D is unclear. CDR1 and CDR2 (germline): SEHNR, FQNEAQ (reference sequence). The length of the CDR3 is 16 residues. V lost 1 base and J 1 base, leaving 11 bases between the germline ends. CDR3 residues: CASSLVASGSGNTIYF. The CDR3 region has the DNA TGTGCCAGCAGCTTAGTGGCCTCTGGTTCTGGAAACACCATATATTTT. The variable domain in full, completed from reference TRBV7-9 and TRBJ1-3, reads DTGVSQNPRHKITKRGQNVTFRCDPISEHNRLYWYRQTLGQGPEFLTYFQNEAQLEKSRLLSDRFSAERPKGSFSTLEIQRTEQGDSAMYLCASSLVASGSGNTIYFGEGSWLTVV.

The gene calls are TRBV5-8 and TRBJ2-3; D not certain. Between the trimmed V and J ends, which lost 7 bases and 6 bases, there was a span of 9 bases. The germline V gene encodes CDR1 SGHTS and CDR2 YDEGEE. This CDR3 comprises 11 residues. In nucleotides, the CDR3 is TGTGCCAGCGGGCGTAGGGATACGCAGTATTTT. This encodes CASGRRDTQYF.

CDR3 DNA sequence: TGCGCCAGCAGCCTTACTCCTTTCTCCTACGAGCAGTACTTC. This gives the protein CASSLTPFSYEQYF. This chain connects TRBV5-1 to TRBJ2-7, with D hard to call. The V end was cut by 4 bases, the J end by 0 bases, with 11 bases between. In germline, CDR1 is SGHRS, CDR2 YFSETQ. The CDR3 is 14 residues long.

The chain uses TRBV19 and TRBJ2-7; 7 bases agree with TRBD1. Germline V lookup: CDR1 LNHDA, CDR2 SQIVND (reference sequence). The CDR3 covers 12 residues. V shed 6 bases and J 3 bases; nucleotides not matched to a gene: 2. CDR3: CASRGDSYEQYF. DNA of the CDR3: TGTGCCAGTAGGGGGGACAGCTACGAGCAGTACTTC.

This chain links TRBV7-9 with TRBJ2-7, with 9 nucleotides matching TRBD1. Germline V gives CDR1 SEHNR, CDR2 FQNEAQ (reference sequence). The CDR3 spans 14 residues. Trimming cost V 7 bases and J 5 bases; bases outside gene matches: 9. The CDR3 loop reads CASTLGQGVHEQYF. The CDR3 DNA is TGTGCCAGCACACTGGGACAGGGAGTTCACGAGCAGTACTTC.

The chain couples TRBV6-5 to TRBJ2-7; D not resolved. Per germline, CDR1 MNHEY and CDR2 SVGAGI. This CDR3 has 13 amino acids. V lost 6 bases to trimming and J lost 1 base, with 10 bases between them. The CDR3 here is CASSSTGSYEQYF. CDR3 nucleotides: TGTGCCAGCAGCTCTACCGGGTCCTACGAGCAGTACTTC.

The genes are TRBV18 and TRBJ1-4; 11 bases map to TRBD1. CDR3 length equals 19 residues. V shed 6 bases and J 2 bases; nucleotides not matched to a gene: 14. Germline CDR1 is KGHSH and CDR2 is LQKENI. Here the CDR3 DNA reads TGTGCCAGCTCGCACGACCCGGGACAGGGGGTTGATACTAATGAAAAACTGTTTTTT. Translated, it gives CASSHDPGQGVDTNEKLFF.

V gene TRBV18 combines with J gene TRBJ1-1; tentatively, D is TRBD1 (5 bases). CDR3 length: 16 residues. Trimming removed 0 bases at V and 0 bases at J, with 11 bases between. CDR1 KGHSH and CDR2 LQKENI come from the germline V gene. CDR3 bases: TGTGCCAGCTCACCACCGGGACGGTTAATGAACACTGAAGCTTTCTTT. Translation gives CASSPPGRLMNTEAFF.

The V and J genes are TRBV9 and TRBJ2-7; D unclear. The CDR3 spans 15 residues. V lost 0 bases and J lost 4, with 14 bases in between. Germline assignment: CDR1 SGDLS and CDR2 YYNGEE. The chain's CDR3 is CASSVASSAEYEQYF. CDR3 sequence (DNA): TGTGCCAGCAGCGTAGCGTCGTCAGCTGAGTACGAGCAGTACTTC. Supplemented by reference TRBV9 and TRBJ2-7, the full variable domain reads DSGVTQTPKHLITATGQRVTLRCSPRSGDLSVYWYQQSLDQGLQFLIQYYNGEERAKGNILERFSAQQFPDLHSELNLSSLELGDSALYFCASSVASSAEYEQYFGPGTRLTVT.

CDR3 loop: CAWSVGGTYEQYF. CDR3 in DNA: TGTGCCTGGAGTGTGGGGGGAACCTACGAGCAGTACTTC. The V gene is TRBV30, the J gene TRBJ2-7; a possible D gene is TRBD2 (6 bases). The CDR3 covers 13 residues. V lost 0 bases, J lost 2 bases, and 8 bases lay in between. Looked up from germline, CDR1 is GTSNPN and CDR2 is SVGIG (reference sequence).

The CDR3 protein is CASSESGHTEAFF. The DNA of the CDR3 is TGTGCCAGCAGTGAAAGTGGACACACTGAAGCTTTCTTT. The J gene is TRBJ1-1, the V gene TRBV6-4, with D uncertain. The CDR3 has 13 amino acids. The V end was cut by 3 bases, the J end by 3 bases, with 8 bases between. Germline V gives CDR1 MRHNA, CDR2 SNTAGT.

This clone has only one observation. The V and J genes are TRBV5-1 and TRBJ2-5; D gene ambiguous. The germline CDR1 and CDR2 sequences are SGHRS and YFSETQ. With 6 bases removed from V and 0 bases from J, the gap between germline ends came to 12 bases. This CDR3 is 14 amino acids long. CDR3 amino acids: CASTTLVDQETQYF. CDR3 coding DNA: TGCGCCAGCACTACCCTCGTAGACCAAGAGACCCAGTACTTC.

V usage is TRBV11-2 and J usage is TRBJ1-6; D is unresolved. The germline V gene encodes CDR1 SGHAT and CDR2 FQNNGV. CDR3 length equals 15 residues. V was trimmed by 0 bases and J by 5 bases, leaving 8 bases between them. The CDR3 DNA is TGTGCCAGCAGCTTAGATCTTGTCGATAATTCACCCCTCCACTTT. It codes for CASSLDLVDNSPLHF.